This TCR beta chain was obtained from a study of control samples from healthy donors and cancer patients. This CDR3 spans 16 amino acids. Germline trimming cut 5 bases from V and 4 bases from J; bases unmatched to any gene: 9. CDR1 is KGHDR, CDR2 SFDVKD, per germline. The method was immunoSEQ multiplex PCR; TCRdb's version includes in-frame clones alone and lacks a portion of them. The repertoire has roughly 400,000 clones, about 93% of them found once; the top ten carry approximately 6.3%. The V gene is TRBV24-1, the J gene TRBJ2-1; 8 bases map to TRBD1. The sequence derives from a man aged 40-50 years with head and neck cancer. The sequencing sample was made of PBMCs. CDR3 sequence (DNA): TGTGCCACCAGTGCCGGGCTTGGACAGGGATACAATGAGCAGTTCTTC. Its translation: CATSAGLGQGYNEQFF.